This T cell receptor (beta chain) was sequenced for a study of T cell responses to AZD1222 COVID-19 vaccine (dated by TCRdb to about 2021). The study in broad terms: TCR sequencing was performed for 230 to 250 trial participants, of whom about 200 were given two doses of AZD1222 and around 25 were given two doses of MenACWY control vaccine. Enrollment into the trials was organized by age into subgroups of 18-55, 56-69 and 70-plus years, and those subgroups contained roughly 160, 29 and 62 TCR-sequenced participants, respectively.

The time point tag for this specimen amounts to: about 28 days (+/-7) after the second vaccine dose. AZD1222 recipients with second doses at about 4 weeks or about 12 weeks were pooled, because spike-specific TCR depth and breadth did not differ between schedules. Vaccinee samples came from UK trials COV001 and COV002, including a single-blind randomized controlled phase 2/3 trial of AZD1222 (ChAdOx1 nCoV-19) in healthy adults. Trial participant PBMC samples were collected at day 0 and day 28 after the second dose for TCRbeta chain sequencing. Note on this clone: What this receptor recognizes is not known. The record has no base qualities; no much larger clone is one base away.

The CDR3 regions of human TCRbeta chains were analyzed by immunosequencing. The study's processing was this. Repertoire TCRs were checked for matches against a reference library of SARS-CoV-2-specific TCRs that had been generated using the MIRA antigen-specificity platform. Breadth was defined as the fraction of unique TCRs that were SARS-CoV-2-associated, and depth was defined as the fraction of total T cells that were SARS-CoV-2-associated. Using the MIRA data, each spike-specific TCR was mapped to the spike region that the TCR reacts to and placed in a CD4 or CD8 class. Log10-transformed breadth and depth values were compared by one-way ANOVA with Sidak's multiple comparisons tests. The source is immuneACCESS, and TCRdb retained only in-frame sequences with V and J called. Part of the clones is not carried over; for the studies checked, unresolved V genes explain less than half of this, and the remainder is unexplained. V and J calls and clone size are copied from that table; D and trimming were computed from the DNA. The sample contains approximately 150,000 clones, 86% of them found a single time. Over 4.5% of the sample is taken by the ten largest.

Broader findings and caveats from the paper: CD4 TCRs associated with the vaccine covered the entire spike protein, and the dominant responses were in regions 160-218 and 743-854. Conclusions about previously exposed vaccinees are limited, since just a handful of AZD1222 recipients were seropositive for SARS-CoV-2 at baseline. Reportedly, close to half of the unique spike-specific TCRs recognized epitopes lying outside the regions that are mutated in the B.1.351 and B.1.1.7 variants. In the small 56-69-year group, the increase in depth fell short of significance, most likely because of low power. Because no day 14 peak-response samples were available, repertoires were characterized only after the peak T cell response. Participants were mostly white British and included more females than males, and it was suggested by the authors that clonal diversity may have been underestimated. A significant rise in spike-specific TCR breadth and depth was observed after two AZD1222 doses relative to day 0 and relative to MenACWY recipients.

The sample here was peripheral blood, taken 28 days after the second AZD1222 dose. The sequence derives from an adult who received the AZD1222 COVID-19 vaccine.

The bases read TGTGCCAGCATCCTAGGGAGCCCACCCCTCCACTTT. Translated, this is CASILGSPPLHF. Recombination joined TRBV2 with TRBJ1-6, with no reliable assignment of the D segment. The CDR3 contains 12 residues, cysteine and phenylalanine counted. Only the CDR3 DNA stays, 36 bases, in frame from base 1. V and J lose 7 bases and 11 bases, and a span of 12 bases separates them. CDR1 SNHLY and CDR2 FYNNEI are derived from the germline V gene. Beyond the CDR3, the reference TRBV2 and TRBJ1-6 genes provide the residues; the full variable domain reads: EPEVTQTPSHQVTQMGQEVILRCVPISNHLYFYWYRQILGQKVEFLVSFYNNEISEKSEIFDDQFSVERPDGSNFTLKIRSTKLEDSAMYFCASILGSPPLHFGNGTRLTVT.